One sample yielded the 23 T cell receptor beta chains listed below, sequenced in a study of response to subunit inactivated influenza vaccine. MiXCR, applied by TCRdb to the RT-PCR reads, yields one record per CDR3 protein. The table has under 200,000 distinct CDR3 sequences, approximately 11% seen once. The input for sequencing was CD8+ T cells sorted from PBMCs, taken about 23 months after vaccination. The receptor set was obtained from a man in his fifties or sixties who received an inactivated influenza vaccine.

The CDR3 region is CASSLMFEGENNEQFF. The CDR3 DNA reads TGCGCCAGCAGCTTGATGTTCGAGGGGGAGAACAATGAGCAGTTCTTC. The chain recombines TRBV5-1 with TRBJ2-1; D perhaps matches TRBD1 (6 bases). The germline V gene has CDR1 SGHRS and CDR2 YFSETQ. Deletions cut 1 base from V and 5 bases from J, with 16 bases between. The CDR3 length is 16 residues.

The chain links TRBV10-2 to TRBJ2-2; possibly TRBD1 or TRBD2 for D (6 bases each). V lost 8 bases and J 1 base, leaving 17 bases between the germline ends. The CDR3 is made up of 16 amino acids. The germline V gene has CDR1 WSHSY and CDR2 SAAADI. The DNA for the CDR3 is TGCGCCAGCGGGGGCTACGGAGGGCGGAACACCGGGGAGCTGTTTTTT. Translating gives CASGGYGGRNTGELFF.

V gene TRBV7-9 combines with J gene TRBJ2-5; possibly TRBD1 or TRBD2 for D (5 bases each). There are 16 residues in the CDR3. CDR1 is SEHNR and CDR2 is FQNEAQ in the germline V gene (reference sequence). Trimming stripped 3 bases from V and 5 bases from J, with 19 bases between. CDR3 coding DNA: TGTGCCAGCAGCTTGGGGTACTCAGGGACGGTGGAGACCCAGTACTTC. This gives the protein CASSLGYSGTVETQYF.

This clonotype was detected only a few times. The V call is TRBV30, the J call TRBJ2-7; D may be TRBD1 or TRBD2 (5 bases each). The CDR3 runs to 15 residues. From germline, CDR1 is GTSNPN and CDR2 SVGIG (reference sequence). Deletions cut 4 bases from V and 3 bases from J, with 19 bases between. The CDR3 coding sequence is TGTGCCTGGATCCCTCAGGGAGAATTGGACTACGAGCAGTACTTC. Protein product: CAWIPQGELDYEQYF.

This clonotype was found once. The chain couples TRBV6-1 to TRBJ1-5, with 9 bases that match TRBD1. V lost 6 bases and J lost 5; bases outside the gene matches: 8. The CDR3 has 15 amino acids. Germline V gene data show CDR1 as MNHNS and CDR2 as SASEGT. CDR3: CASSITGGLDQPQHF. CDR3 nucleotide sequence: TGTGCCAGCAGCATCACAGGGGGCTTGGATCAGCCCCAGCATTTT.

The rearrangement links TRBV6-1 to TRBJ2-1; D not certain. V was pared by 1 base and J by 3 bases, with 10 bases between. Germline V gene sequence: CDR1 MNHNS, CDR2 SASEGT. The CDR3 consists of 15 residues. The CDR3 loop reads CASSEDLYVYNEQFF. Here the CDR3 DNA reads TGTGCCAGCAGTGAAGACCTGTACGTCTACAATGAGCAGTTCTTC.

Written as DNA, the CDR3 is TGTGCCAGCAGCCACGATCCCCCCTACCTAGCGGGGGGCACAGATACGCAGTATTTT. Its translation is CASSHDPPYLAGGTDTQYF. V usage is TRBV11-2 and J usage is TRBJ2-3, with 10 bases aligning to TRBD2. The CDR3 has 19 amino acids. Trimming removed 5 bases from V and 1 base from J; junction bases left unmatched: 15. Looked up from germline, CDR1 is SGHAT and CDR2 is FQNNGV.

This clonotype has just a few counts. The genes are TRBV12-3 or TRBV12-4 and TRBJ1-2, with D perhaps TRBD1 (5 bases). The CDR3 contains 12 residues. Trimming left V 6 bases short and J 8 bases short, with 13 bases between. The DNA of the CDR3 is TGTGCCAGCAGACTCGCAGGGATCGGCTACACCTTC. Translated, it gives CASRLAGIGYTF.

This clonotype occurred a few times. The rearrangement uses TRBV28 and TRBJ2-4; a possible D gene is TRBD2 (6 bases). With 3 bases removed from V and 1 base from J, the gap between germline ends came to 16 bases. The CDR3 covers 17 residues. Germline CDR1 is MDHEN and CDR2 is SYDVKM. For the CDR3, the DNA is TGTGCCAGCAGTTTCAGCGGGTTTACTGGGGCCAAAAACATTCAGTACTTC. Protein: CASSFSGFTGAKNIQYF.

This rearrangement joins TRBV20-1 to TRBJ2-7, with D perhaps TRBD1 (6 bases). Germline lookup yields CDR1 DFQATT and CDR2 SNEGSKA (reference sequence). This CDR3 is built from 13 residues. Trimming pared 5 bases from V and 6 bases from J, leaving 17 bases between. The CDR3 coding sequence is TGCAGTGCTGGGACACTCAAGAGGGGCGAGCAGTACTTC. Translated, it gives CSAGTLKRGEQYF.

This chain connects TRBV12-3 or TRBV12-4 to TRBJ1-1; possible D gene TRBD1, 5 bases. The V and J ends lost 3 bases and 6 bases respectively, with 8 bases between them. The CDR3 is made up of 12 amino acids. CDR3 in DNA: TGTGCCAGCAGTTTGGGGCTCCCTGAAGCTTTCTTT. It is translated as CASSLGLPEAFF.

This clonotype was seen ten or more times. The J gene is TRBJ1-2, the V gene TRBV6-2 or TRBV6-3; D possibly corresponds to TRBD1 (5 bases). The CDR3 is 15 amino acids. V was trimmed by 7 bases and J by 5 bases, leaving 20 bases between them. Germline V gene lookup returns CDR1 MNHEY and CDR2 SVGEGT. This CDR3 reads CASTNSGGGYYGYTF. For the CDR3, the DNA is TGTGCCAGCACCAACTCCGGCGGGGGGTATTATGGCTACACCTTC.

This clonotype came up many times. The chain combines TRBV29-1 with TRBJ2-1, with D unresolved. The germline CDR1 and CDR2 sequences are SQVTM and ANQGSEA. The length of the CDR3 is 13 residues. Trimming shortened V by 4 bases and J by 4 bases, and 11 bases separated the two germline ends. The CDR3 coding sequence is TGCAGCGTTGTTCTAGTTCTATACAATGAGCAGTTCTTC. Encoded protein: CSVVLVLYNEQFF.

The V call is TRBV27, the J call TRBJ1-2, with 8 bases that match TRBD1. The CDR3 has 16 residues. V gave up 0 bases and J gave up 6 bases; unmatched junction bases: 9. Germline V gene lookup returns CDR1 MNHEY and CDR2 SMNVEV (reference sequence). CDR3 sequence: CASSLSAPDRADGYTF. CDR3 in DNA: TGTGCCAGCAGTTTATCGGCCCCGGACAGGGCAGATGGCTACACCTTC.

To note about this clonotype: One end of the junction varies from germline; a read error may be responsible. This chain uses TRBV6-1 with TRBJ1-2; TRBD1 agrees at 7 bases. CDR3 size: 14 residues. Germline CDR1 is MNHNS and CDR2 is SASEGT. In DNA form, the CDR3 reads TGTGCCAGCAGTACGACCTCCGGGACAGCCTGGAATTTTTTC. The encoded protein is CASSTTSGTAWNFF.

The V call is TRBV29-1, the J call TRBJ2-7, with D maybe TRBD2 (5 bases). The V end was cut by 1 base, the J end by 2 bases, with 18 bases between. The CDR3 extends over 16 amino acids. Germline assignment: CDR1 SQVTM and CDR2 ANQGSEA. The CDR3 protein is CSVEVRGLGRTYEQYF. The DNA for the CDR3 is TGCAGCGTTGAAGTGAGAGGGCTCGGACGCACCTACGAGCAGTACTTC.

The table lists this clonotype with many counts. The V and J genes are TRBV7-8 and TRBJ1-2; TRBD1 matches at 8 bases. Trimming at V came to 6 bases and at J to 4 bases, leaving 25 bases not matched to a gene. The CDR3 sequence is 20 residues long. Germline lookup yields CDR1 SGHVS and CDR2 FQNEAQ. CDR3 nucleotide sequence: TGTGCCAGCAGTCGAAACCTGGAACGGGACAGGACCGGTTCAATCTATGGCTACACCTTC. It yields the protein CASSRNLERDRTGSIYGYTF.

This clonotype was picked up many times. This chain links TRBV28 with TRBJ1-5, with a possible D match to TRBD1 (5 bases). The CDR3 consists of 15 residues. Between the trimmed V and J ends, which lost 2 bases and 4 bases, there was a span of 12 bases. Germline V gene data show CDR1 as MDHEN and CDR2 as SYDVKM. The CDR3 region is CASSLRTGTNQPQHF. The CDR3 coding sequence is TGTGCCAGCAGTTTACGGACGGGGACGAATCAGCCCCAGCATTTT.

The chain uses TRBV3-1 and TRBJ2-5, with D hard to call. The CDR3 has 14 residues. The V gene's germline CDR1 is LGHDT and CDR2 YNNKEL (reference sequence). Trimming left V 2 bases short and J 2 bases short, with 9 bases between. CDR3 sequence reads: CASSQFRNQETQYF. The CDR3 region has the DNA TGTGCCAGCAGCCAATTCAGGAATCAAGAGACCCAGTACTTC.

The V gene is TRBV2, the J gene TRBJ2-1; D unclear. CDR1 SNHLY and CDR2 FYNNEI come from the germline V gene. Trimming removed 2 bases from V and 4 bases from J, with 12 bases in between. The CDR3 is 15 residues long. The CDR3 protein is CASSERQEGYNEQFF. The CDR3 DNA reads TGTGCCAGCAGTGAACGCCAGGAAGGATACAATGAGCAGTTCTTC.

The table lists this clonotype with many counts. This CDR3 reads CASSRTKNTDTQYF. In DNA, the CDR3 is TGTGCCAGCAGCCGTACTAAGAACACAGATACGCAGTATTTT. The chain has TRBV13 and TRBJ2-3, with unresolved D. CDR3 size: 14 residues. Germline CDR1 reads PRHDT; CDR2 reads FYEKMQ (reference sequence). The V end lost 5 bases, the J end lost 2 bases, and 11 bases lay between the germline ends.

This clonotype was counted a few times. The V call is TRBV6-5, the J call TRBJ1-3; D remains unclear. Germline values: CDR1 MNHEY, CDR2 SVGAGI. V shed 0 bases and J shed 4 bases, with 10 bases lying between them. This CDR3 has 15 residues. DNA for the CDR3: TGTGCCAGCAGTTACTCGAAAGGTTGGGGAAACACCATATATTTT. Its protein product is CASSYSKGWGNTIYF.

This clonotype was seen a single time. V usage is TRBV27 and J usage is TRBJ2-1; 10 bases are shared with TRBD1. V was pared by 8 bases and J by 7 bases, with 8 bases of the junction left unmatched. The CDR3 length is 14 residues. The germline CDR1 and CDR2 sequences are MNHEY and SMNVEV (reference sequence). The CDR3 is CASPDRGRGNEQFF. The CDR3 DNA follows: TGTGCCAGCCCAGACAGGGGGCGAGGGAATGAGCAGTTCTTC.